The present T cell receptor beta chain was sequenced within a study of T-cell reconstitution after alpha-beta-depleted transplantation in children. Molecular barcoding with unique molecular identifiers was used for the TCRbeta library. One entry per CDR3 protein, called by TCRdb with MiXCR from the PCR reads. The data hold around 700,000 distinct CDR3 sequences, with over 10% observed a single time. This clonotype occurred many times. Its antigen is not identified. Study conclusions and caveats: Some patients owed their high day-60 TCRbeta diversity to surviving recipient T cells and thymic progenitors. Where alpha-beta T cells came from about two months after transplant was reportedly several hundred expanded graft clones.

Germline values: CDR1 DFQATT, CDR2 SNEGSKA (reference sequence). J was trimmed by 3 bases and V by 6 bases; bases with no gene match: 6. CDR3 length equals 13 residues. The input for sequencing was PBMCs, taken before TCRalphabeta/CD19-depleted stem cell transplant. The receptor was derived from a girl aged 2-10 years with congenital amegakaryocytic thrombocytopenia, due to receive a stem cell transplant. This chain joins TRBV20-1 and TRBJ2-3; 7 bases match TRBD2. The CDR3 here is CSAKRGETDTQYF. The CDR3 nucleotides are TGCAGTGCCAAACGGGGGGAGACAGATACGCAGTATTTT.